This T cell receptor (beta chain) originates from a study of read filtering for tumor transcriptome and immune sequencing. From 400 to 450 ng of RNA, a library with molecular barcoded alpha/delta and beta/gamma adaptors was made. MiXCR was run by TCRdb on the reads, yielding one entry per CDR3 protein. This table holds 94,000 or so distinct CDR3 sequences, around 12% found once. This clonotype came up a few times. Its antigen is still unknown. Whole-study findings and limits: Even smaller IR-seq throughput identified most shared clonotypes.

The sequence came from a donor at least 40 years old with multiple myeloma. Specimen: a population of CD138-negative cells sorted from bone marrow.

The DNA of the CDR3 is TGTGCCAGCAGTGAATCTTGGGCGAGGTTGGAGACCCAGTACTTC. Translating gives CASSESWARLETQYF. This rearrangement joins TRBV6-1 to TRBJ2-5; D unclear. Germline values: CDR1 MNHNS, CDR2 SASEGT. The ends were cut back, 2 bases at V and 5 bases at J, with 15 bases in the middle. The CDR3 extends over 15 amino acids.